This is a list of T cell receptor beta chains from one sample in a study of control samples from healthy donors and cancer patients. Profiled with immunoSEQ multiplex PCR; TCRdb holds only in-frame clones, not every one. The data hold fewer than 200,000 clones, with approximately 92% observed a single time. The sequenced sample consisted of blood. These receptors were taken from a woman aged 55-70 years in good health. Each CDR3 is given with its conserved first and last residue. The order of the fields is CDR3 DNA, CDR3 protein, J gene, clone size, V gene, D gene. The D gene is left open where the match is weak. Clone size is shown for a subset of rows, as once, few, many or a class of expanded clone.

TGCAGTGCTAGTCAGGGGGGGTTTGAAAAACTGTTTTTT | CSASQGGFEKLFF | TRBJ1-4 | once | TRBV20-1 | TRBD1
TGTGCCAGCAGTTACACCACAGGCAATGAGCAGTTCTTC | CASSYTTGNEQFF | TRBJ2-1 | . | TRBV6-6 | .
TGTGCCAGCAGCAATGGATATGGCTACACCTTC | CASSNGYGYTF | TRBJ1-2 | . | TRBV12-3/TRBV12-4 | .
TGTGCCAGCAGTTACTCGAAAACAGTTGACACCGGGGAGCTGTTTTTT | CASSYSKTVDTGELFF | TRBJ2-2 | . | TRBV6-2/TRBV6-3 | .
TGTGCCAGTCTCCCTTCGCCGGGACAGGGGAACTATGGCTACACCTTC | CASLPSPGQGNYGYTF | TRBJ1-2 | once | TRBV19 | TRBD1
TGTGCCAGCAGTTGGGGACTAGCTGTCGGTGAGCAGTTCTTC | CASSWGLAVGEQFF | TRBJ2-1 | . | TRBV27 | TRBD2
TGTGCCAGCAGCTTTAGAACTATTGCAACTAATGAAAAACTGTTTTTT | CASSFRTIATNEKLFF | TRBJ1-4 | . | TRBV5-4 | .
TGTGCCAGCAGCTTCGCTAGAACCTACGAGCAGTACTTC | CASSFARTYEQYF | TRBJ2-7 | . | TRBV11-3 | .
TGTGCCAGCAGCGTTGACGGGAACACTGAAGCTTTCTTT | CASSVDGNTEAFF | TRBJ1-1 | . | TRBV9 | .
TGTGCCACCACCAGGACAGGTCCTGGGCACGGCTCCTATAATTCACCCCTCCACTTT | CATTRTGPGHGSYNSPLHF | TRBJ1-6 | . | TRBV15 | TRBD1
TGTGCCAGCAGTCCTATACAGGGGGGTAATCAGCCCCAGCATTTT | CASSPIQGGNQPQHF | TRBJ1-5 | . | TRBV2 | TRBD1
TGTGCCAGCAGTTACGACAGGGGGCTAAGCGCAGATACGCAGTATTTT | CASSYDRGLSADTQYF | TRBJ2-3 | . | TRBV6-2/TRBV6-3 | TRBD1
TGTGCCAGCAGTTTAGGGACAGGGGTCGGCCCCCTCCACTTT | CASSLGTGVGPLHF | TRBJ1-6 | once | TRBV27 | TRBD1
TGCGCCAGCAGCTCGGGACAGGGAACTAACTATGGCTACACCTTC | CASSSGQGTNYGYTF | TRBJ1-2 | . | TRBV5-1 | TRBD1
TGTGCCAGCAGGGAGGCATCTGGAAACACCATATATTTT | CASREASGNTIYF | TRBJ1-3 | . | TRBV2 | .
TGTGCCAGCGGGGGTATCCCCTACAATGAGCAGTTCTTC | CASGGIPYNEQFF | TRBJ2-1 | . | TRBV6-6 | .
TGTGCCTGGAGAGAACCGGGACAGGGTAGGTTTGGCTACACCTTC | CAWREPGQGRFGYTF | TRBJ1-2 | . | TRBV30 | TRBD1
TGTGCCAGCAGCTTGAGGGGTCTACAGGGGGCCGGGGAGCTGTTTTTT | CASSLRGLQGAGELFF | TRBJ2-2 | . | TRBV5-8 | TRBD1
TGTGCCATCAGCCGGACAGGGGTCACTGAAGCTTTCTTT | CAISRTGVTEAFF | TRBJ1-1 | . | TRBV10-3 | TRBD1
TGTGCCATCACGCGGGCCCCAAATCAGCCCCAGCATTTT | CAITRAPNQPQHF | TRBJ1-5 | . | TRBV10-3 | .
TGTGCCAGCAGTGAAATTACTCAGGGGAATCAGCCCCAGCATTTT | CASSEITQGNQPQHF | TRBJ1-5 | . | TRBV6-1 | .
TGTGCCAGTAGCCGTCCCGGGACAGGGTACTATGGCTACACCTTC | CASSRPGTGYYGYTF | TRBJ1-2 | . | TRBV19 | TRBD1
TGTGCCAGCAGCCGACAGGGTAGCAATCAGCCCCAGCATTTT | CASSRQGSNQPQHF | TRBJ1-5 | . | TRBV7-9 | TRBD1
TGTGCCAGCAGTTACGGACGGTTTAGAGGAAACACCATATATTTT | CASSYGRFRGNTIYF | TRBJ1-3 | once | TRBV6-6 | .
TGCGCCAGCAGCTCGACAGGCTACGAGCAGTACTTC | CASSSTGYEQYF | TRBJ2-7 | . | TRBV5-1 | .
TGTGCCAGCAGTTACTCTGACTACCTCGGCTACACCTTC | CASSYSDYLGYTF | TRBJ1-2 | once | TRBV6-2/TRBV6-3 | .
TGTGCCAGCAGCTCCTACGGACAGCACACTGAAGCTTTCTTT | CASSSYGQHTEAFF | TRBJ1-1 | . | TRBV7-2 | .
TGTGCCAGCAGCTTAGTCCCCGAGACAGTCACAGATACGCAGTATTTT | CASSLVPETVTDTQYF | TRBJ2-3 | . | TRBV7-2 | .
TGTGCCAGCAGCCCCCTCCAAGAGACCCAGTACTTC | CASSPLQETQYF | TRBJ2-5 | . | TRBV7-8 | .
TGTGCCAGCAGCTCCGAGGGGGGGGCTTCCTACGAGCAGTACTTC | CASSSEGGASYEQYF | TRBJ2-7 | . | TRBV7-2 | .
TGTGCCAGCAGCCCACGTTGGGGTACAACTAATGAAAAACTGTTTTTT | CASSPRWGTTNEKLFF | TRBJ1-4 | . | TRBV3-1/TRBV3-2 | .
TGTGCCACCAGCAGAGGCCGGCAGGGTTTTAGGAACACTGAAGCTTTCTTT | CATSRGRQGFRNTEAFF | TRBJ1-1 | . | TRBV15 | .
TGTGCCAGCAGTTTCGAGATTACGACTAGCGGCTCCTACGAGCAGTACTTC | CASSFEITTSGSYEQYF | TRBJ2-7 | few | TRBV6-2/TRBV6-3 | TRBD2
TGTGCCACCAGCGGAGAACCGGTGAAAAGAAACACCATATATTTT | CATSGEPVKRNTIYF | TRBJ1-3 | . | TRBV15 | .
TGTGCCAGCAGCAAACAATCTAGCACAGATACGCAGTATTTT | CASSKQSSTDTQYF | TRBJ2-3 | . | TRBV7-9 | .
TGTGCCAGCATTCCGGGACCAGGGGGTCTCTATGGCTACACCTTC | CASIPGPGGLYGYTF | TRBJ1-2 | . | TRBV7-9 | TRBD1
TGTGCCACCAGTGCATCGACAGGCAACCAAGAGACCCAGTACTTC | CATSASTGNQETQYF | TRBJ2-5 | . | TRBV24-1 | .
TGTGCCAGCAGCTCGCAGGGGAAGAAGGTTTGGAGCACAGATACGCAGTATTTT | CASSSQGKKVWSTDTQYF | TRBJ2-3 | once | TRBV5-5 | .
TGTGCCAGCTCACCCCCAGAGGGTCGGGCTGAAGCTTTCTTT | CASSPPEGRAEAFF | TRBJ1-1 | . | TRBV18 | .
TGTGCCAGCAGGAGGGGTTCTGGCACTGAAGCTTTCTTT | CASRRGSGTEAFF | TRBJ1-1 | . | TRBV6-6 | .
TGCGCCAGCAGCCAAGTTCCGGGCAGCACCAAATATGGCTACACCTTC | CASSQVPGSTKYGYTF | TRBJ1-2 | once | TRBV4-3 | .
TGTGCCAGCAGCTTAGTCGGACAGAGCGACTCTGGAAACACCATATATTTT | CASSLVGQSDSGNTIYF | TRBJ1-3 | . | TRBV5-6 | .
TGTGCCAGTAGGCGCGGGAGCTCCTACAATGAGCAGTTCTTC | CASRRGSSYNEQFF | TRBJ2-1 | . | TRBV19 | TRBD2
TGTGCCAGTACCTGGGGGGCGGAAGATACGCAGTATTTT | CASTWGAEDTQYF | TRBJ2-3 | once | TRBV19 | .
TGTGCCAGCAGCCAACGGACAGGGGGGGACTACGAGCAGTACTTC | CASSQRTGGDYEQYF | TRBJ2-7 | . | TRBV3-1/TRBV3-2 | TRBD1
TGTGCCAGCAGTTACCTGGGGCCCAGGGAGACCCAGTACTTC | CASSYLGPRETQYF | TRBJ2-5 | once | TRBV6-5 | .
TGTGCCAGCACCGTGGGGTACTTTGGAAACACCATATATTTT | CASTVGYFGNTIYF | TRBJ1-3 | . | TRBV27 | .
TGTGCCAGCAGCGTAGGGGAAGGGGCGAGGACAGATACGCAGTATTTT | CASSVGEGARTDTQYF | TRBJ2-3 | . | TRBV9 | .
TGTGCCAGCAGCTTAAGCCCCCTTGACAGGGGTGATACGCAGTATTTT | CASSLSPLDRGDTQYF | TRBJ2-3 | . | TRBV7-6 | TRBD1
TGTGCCAGCAGTTTTGGGACAGGATACTTTATTATGAACACTGAAGCTTTCTTT | CASSFGTGYFIMNTEAFF | TRBJ1-1 | . | TRBV6-2/TRBV6-3 | TRBD1
TGTGCCAGCAGCTTGCAGGGCCATAGGAACGAGCAGTACTTC | CASSLQGHRNEQYF | TRBJ2-7 | . | TRBV5-6 | .
TGCGCCAGCAGCCAAGTGGGGGGCGAAGCGACTAGCGGGGCAGATACGCAGTATTTT | CASSQVGGEATSGADTQYF | TRBJ2-3 | few | TRBV4-1 | TRBD2